This is a list of T cell receptor beta chains from one sample in a study of blood T cell repertoires in COVID-19. Clones were read by immunoSEQ multiplex PCR, and TCRdb kept only the in-frame ones, dropping some. This sample has about 24,000 clones, with approximately 85% found just once. Sequencing used peripheral blood. The receptors here all came from a human donor in a cohort sampled during active COVID-19. CDR3s include the opening cysteine and the closing phenylalanine or tryptophan. D genes are given only for firm matches.

D gene,V gene,J gene,CDR3 length,CDR3 protein
TRBD1,TRBV7-2,TRBJ2-7,12,CASSQGQGVEYF
TRBD2,TRBV28,TRBJ2-5,17,CASSLRTSGRFQETQYF
TRBD1,TRBV28,TRBJ1-4,14,CASSLSGGSEKLFF
-,TRBV7-2,TRBJ1-5,14,CASSLGGFGEPQHF
TRBD1,TRBV15,TRBJ2-1,16,CATSGRTGVSYNEQFF
TRBD1,TRBV5-6,TRBJ2-1,14,CASSLGQGGNEQFF
TRBD2,TRBV11-2,TRBJ2-5,17,CASSLRTWTSGLETQYF
-,TRBV10-3,TRBJ1-4,15,CATRTETATNEKLFF
-,TRBV19,TRBJ1-4,16,CASSPEGGATNEKLFF
TRBD2,TRBV19,TRBJ2-3,18,CASSPGLAGGPGTDTQYF
-,TRBV2,TRBJ2-4,17,CASSEVASSLAKNIQYF
-,TRBV12-5,TRBJ2-7,12,CASGAGGSEQYF
TRBD2,TRBV15,TRBJ2-7,17,CATSSGSRDYLSPEQYF
TRBD1,TRBV5-1,TRBJ1-1,14,CASSWGDRNTEAFF
TRBD1,TRBV5-1,TRBJ2-7,15,CASSRRQGAATGQYF
TRBD2,TRBV10-3,TRBJ2-1,14,CAISPGLHHNEQFF
TRBD1,TRBV7-3,TRBJ2-3,15,CASRDKTGRTDTQYF
-,TRBV25-1,TRBJ2-5,13,CASSEPQGETQYF
-,TRBV2,TRBJ2-7,12,CASSLTGYEQYF
-,TRBV10-3,TRBJ1-1,12,CAISDYPTEAFF
-,TRBV9,TRBJ2-7,14,CASSVGADSYEQYF
-,TRBV18,TRBJ2-7,15,CASSLGQGSTYEQYF
-,TRBV7-9,TRBJ1-1,15,CASSLQGHVNTEAFF
TRBD1,TRBV7-2,TRBJ1-2,14,CASSPGTGPYGYTF
-,TRBV4-3,TRBJ2-3,18,CASSLELSGEAGTDTQYF
-,TRBV19,TRBJ1-4,12,CASKRGTEKLFF